Listed here are 2 T cell receptor beta chains from one sample, sequenced in a study of OX40 agonist ivuxolimab in advanced cancers. Method: immunoSEQ multiplex PCR; TCRdb's copy keeps in-frame clones and lacks some. The repertoire holds about 46,000 clones, with roughly 90% as singletons. The sample was CD4+ or CD8+ T cells sorted from blood, taken in a trial of the OX40 agonist ivuxolimab. The receptor set was obtained from an adult with an advanced solid tumor such as melanoma, head and neck, liver or kidney cancer.

This chain uses TRBV21-1 with TRBJ2-7. TRBV21-1 is listed as a pseudogene. The CDR3 loop spans 13 amino acids. The CDR3 DNA reads TGTGCCAGCAGCAAAGTGAGTGGGTACGAGCAGTACGTC. It encodes CASSKVSGYEQYV.

The rearrangement uses TRBV15 and TRBJ2-3, with a tentative D call TRBD2 (5 bases). Trimming took 0 bases from V and 4 from J, leaving 14 bases between them. The CDR3 length is 16 residues. In germline, CDR1 is LNHNV, CDR2 YYDKDF (reference sequence). CDR3 DNA sequence: TGTGCCACCAGCAGAGAACTAGTTACAAGGGCAGATACGCAGTATTTT. Translating gives CATSRELVTRADTQYF.